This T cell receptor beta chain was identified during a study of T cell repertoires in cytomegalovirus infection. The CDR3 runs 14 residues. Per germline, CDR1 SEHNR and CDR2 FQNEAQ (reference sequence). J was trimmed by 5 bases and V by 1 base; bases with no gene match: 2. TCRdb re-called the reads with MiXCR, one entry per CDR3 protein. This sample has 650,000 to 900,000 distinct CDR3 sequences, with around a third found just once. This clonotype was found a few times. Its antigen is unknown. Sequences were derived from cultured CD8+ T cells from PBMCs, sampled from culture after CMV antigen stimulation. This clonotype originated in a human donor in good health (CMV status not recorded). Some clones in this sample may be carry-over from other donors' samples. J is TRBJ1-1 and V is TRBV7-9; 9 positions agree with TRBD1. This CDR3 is CASSLDDRGTEAFF. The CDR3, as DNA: TGTGCCAGCAGCTTAGACGACAGGGGGACTGAAGCTTTCTTT.